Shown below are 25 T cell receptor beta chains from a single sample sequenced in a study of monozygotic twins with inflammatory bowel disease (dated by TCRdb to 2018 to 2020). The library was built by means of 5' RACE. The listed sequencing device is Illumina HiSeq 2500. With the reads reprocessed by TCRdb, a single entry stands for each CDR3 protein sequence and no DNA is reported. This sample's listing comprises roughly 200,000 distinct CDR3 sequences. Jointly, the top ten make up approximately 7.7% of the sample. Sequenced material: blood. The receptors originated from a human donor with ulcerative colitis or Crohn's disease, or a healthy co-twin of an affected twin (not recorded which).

Here the CDR3 reads CASSQHRDYFGNEQFF. V and J are TRBV12-3 or TRBV12-4 and TRBJ2-1; TCRdb calls TRBD2, which cannot be checked without DNA. The CDR3 covers 16 residues.

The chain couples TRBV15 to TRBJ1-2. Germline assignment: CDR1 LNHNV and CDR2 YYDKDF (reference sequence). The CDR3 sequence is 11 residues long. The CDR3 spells CATSHPAGYTF.

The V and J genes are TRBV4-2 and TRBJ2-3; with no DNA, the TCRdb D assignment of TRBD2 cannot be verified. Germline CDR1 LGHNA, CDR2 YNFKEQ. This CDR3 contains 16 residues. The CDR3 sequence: CASSQEGAGGTDTQYF.

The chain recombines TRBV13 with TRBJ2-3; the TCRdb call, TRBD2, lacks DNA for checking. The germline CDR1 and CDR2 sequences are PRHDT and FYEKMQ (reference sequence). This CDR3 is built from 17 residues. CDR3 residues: CASVPAGGFASTDTQYF.

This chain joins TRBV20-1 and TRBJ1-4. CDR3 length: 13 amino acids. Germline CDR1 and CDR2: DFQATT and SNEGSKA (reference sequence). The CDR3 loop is CSSAQQVGEKLFF.

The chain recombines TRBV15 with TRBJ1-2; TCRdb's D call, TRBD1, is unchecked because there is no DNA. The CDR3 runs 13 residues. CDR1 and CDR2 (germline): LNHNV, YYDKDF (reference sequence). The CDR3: CATSILQGRGYTF.

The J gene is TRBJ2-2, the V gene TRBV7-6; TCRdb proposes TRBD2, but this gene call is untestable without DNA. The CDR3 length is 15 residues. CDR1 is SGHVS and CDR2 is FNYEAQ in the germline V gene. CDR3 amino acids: CASSLNAGRAGELFF.

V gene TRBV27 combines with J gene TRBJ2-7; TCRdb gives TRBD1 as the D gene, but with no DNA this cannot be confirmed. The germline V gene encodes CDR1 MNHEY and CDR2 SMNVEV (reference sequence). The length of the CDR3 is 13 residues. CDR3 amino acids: CASRRDSSYEQYF.

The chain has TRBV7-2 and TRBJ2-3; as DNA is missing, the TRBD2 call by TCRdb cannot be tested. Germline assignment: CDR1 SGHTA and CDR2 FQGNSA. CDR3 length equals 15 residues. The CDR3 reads CASSFAGAGTDTQYF. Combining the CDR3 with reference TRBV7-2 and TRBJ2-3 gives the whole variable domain GAGVSQSPSNKVTEKGKDVELRCDPISGHTALYWYRQSLGQGLEFLIYFQGNSAPDKSGLPSDRFSAERTGGSVSTLTIQRTQQEDSAVYLCASSFAGAGTDTQYFGPGTRLTVL.

The CDR3 sequence: CASSGQGLYGYTF. The rearrangement links TRBV9 to TRBJ1-2; the D call from TCRdb, TRBD1, cannot be confirmed without DNA. The length of the CDR3 is 13 residues. Germline V gives CDR1 SGDLS, CDR2 YYNGEE.

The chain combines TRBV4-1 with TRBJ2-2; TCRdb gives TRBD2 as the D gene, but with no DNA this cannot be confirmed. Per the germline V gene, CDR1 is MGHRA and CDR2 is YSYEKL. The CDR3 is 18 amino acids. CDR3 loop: CASSQDNTRRGNTGELFF.

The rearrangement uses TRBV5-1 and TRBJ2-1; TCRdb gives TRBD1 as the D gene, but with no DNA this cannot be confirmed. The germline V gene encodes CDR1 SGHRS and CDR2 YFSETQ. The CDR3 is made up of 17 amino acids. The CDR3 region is CASSLADGGSSYNEQFF.

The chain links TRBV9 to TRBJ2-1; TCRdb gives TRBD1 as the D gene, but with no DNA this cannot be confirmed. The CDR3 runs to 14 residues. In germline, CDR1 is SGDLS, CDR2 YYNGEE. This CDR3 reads CASSGSKAGGEQFF.

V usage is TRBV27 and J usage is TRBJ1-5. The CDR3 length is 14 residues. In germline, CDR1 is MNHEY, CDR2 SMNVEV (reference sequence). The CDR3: CATQSRESNQPQHF.

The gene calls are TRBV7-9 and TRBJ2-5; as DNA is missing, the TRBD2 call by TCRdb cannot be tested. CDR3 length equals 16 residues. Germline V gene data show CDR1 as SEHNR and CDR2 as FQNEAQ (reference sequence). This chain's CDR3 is CASSLQAGAGGETQYF.

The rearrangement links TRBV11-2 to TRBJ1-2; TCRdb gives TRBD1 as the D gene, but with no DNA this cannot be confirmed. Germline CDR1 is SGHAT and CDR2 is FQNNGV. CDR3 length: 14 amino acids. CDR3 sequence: CASSLETGREGYTF.

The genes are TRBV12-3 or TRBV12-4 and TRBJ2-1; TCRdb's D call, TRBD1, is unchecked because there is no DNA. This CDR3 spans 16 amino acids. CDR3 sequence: CASSLRDRGRRNEQFF.

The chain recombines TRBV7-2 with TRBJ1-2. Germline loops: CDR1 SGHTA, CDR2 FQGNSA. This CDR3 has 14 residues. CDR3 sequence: CASTKDAGSSGYTF. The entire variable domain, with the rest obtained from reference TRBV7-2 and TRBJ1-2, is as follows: GAGVSQSPSNKVTEKGKDVELRCDPISGHTALYWYRQSLGQGLEFLIYFQGNSAPDKSGLPSDRFSAERTGGSVSTLTIQRTQQEDSAVYLCASTKDAGSSGYTFGSGTRLTVV.

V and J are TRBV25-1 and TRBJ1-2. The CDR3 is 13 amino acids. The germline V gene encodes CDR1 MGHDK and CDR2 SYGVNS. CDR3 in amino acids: CASTTAGNYGYTF.

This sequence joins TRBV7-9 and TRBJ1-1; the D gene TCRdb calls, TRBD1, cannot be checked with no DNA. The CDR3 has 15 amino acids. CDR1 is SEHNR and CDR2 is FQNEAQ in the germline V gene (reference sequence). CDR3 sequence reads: CASSPRDQQRTEAFF. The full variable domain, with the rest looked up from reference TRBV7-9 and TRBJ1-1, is DTGVSQNPRHKITKRGQNVTFRCDPISEHNRLYWYRQTLGQGPEFLTYFQNEAQLEKSRLLSDRFSAERPKGSFSTLEIQRTEQGDSAMYLCASSPRDQQRTEAFFGQGTRLTVV.

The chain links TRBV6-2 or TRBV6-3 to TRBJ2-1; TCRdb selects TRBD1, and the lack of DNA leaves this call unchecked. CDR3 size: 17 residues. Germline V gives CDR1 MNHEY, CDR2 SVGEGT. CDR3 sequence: CASSSPPGSGSYNEQFF.

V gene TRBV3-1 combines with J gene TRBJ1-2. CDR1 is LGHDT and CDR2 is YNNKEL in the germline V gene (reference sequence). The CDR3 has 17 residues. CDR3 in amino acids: CASSLQGWYPSSYGYTF. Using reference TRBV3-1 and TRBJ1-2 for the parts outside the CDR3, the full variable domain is DTAVSQTPKYLVTQMGNDKSIKCEQNLGHDTMYWYKQDSKKFLKIMFSYNNKELIINETVPNRFSPKSPDKAHLNLHINSLELGDSAVYFCASSLQGWYPSSYGYTFGSGTRLTVV.

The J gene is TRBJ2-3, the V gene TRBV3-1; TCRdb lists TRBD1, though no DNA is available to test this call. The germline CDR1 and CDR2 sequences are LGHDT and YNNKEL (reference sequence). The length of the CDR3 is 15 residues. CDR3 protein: CASSQRGGRTDTQYF.

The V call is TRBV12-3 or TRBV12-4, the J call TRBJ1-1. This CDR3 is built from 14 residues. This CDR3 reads CASSLAPGGTEAFF.

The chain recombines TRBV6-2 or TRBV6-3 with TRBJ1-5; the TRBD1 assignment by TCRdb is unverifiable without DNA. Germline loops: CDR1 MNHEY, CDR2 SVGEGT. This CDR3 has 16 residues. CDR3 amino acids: CASSYPPGRGNQPQHF.